A single sample is the source of the 26 T cell receptor beta chains below, sequenced in a study of blood T cell repertoires in COVID-19 (dated by TCRdb to 2020 to 2022). The receptor library was made with the immunoSEQ multiplex PCR assay. In TCRdb, the immuneACCESS table is reduced to in-frame sequences with V and J assigned. These tables do not hold every clone; where another copy was compared, an unresolved V gene accounts for under half, and the others remain unexplained. Recorded for this sample are about 71,000 clones; about 86% of them occurred a single time. Jointly, the top ten make up roughly 7% of the sample. The sequenced sample was peripheral blood. The receptors come from a man between 45 and 60 years old with active COVID-19.

The chain joins TRBV3-1 (or the pseudogene TRBV3-2) to TRBJ2-5, with D possibly matching TRBD2 (6 bases). Trimming shortened V by 4 bases and J by 2 bases, and 11 bases separated the two germline ends. CDR1 LGHDT and CDR2 YNNKEL come from the germline V gene (reference sequence). The CDR3 is made up of 14 amino acids. The DNA of the CDR3 is TGTGCCAGCAGCCGTGGCGGGACTCAAGAGACCCAGTACTTC. Its protein product is CASSRGGTQETQYF.

The V call is TRBV4-2, the J call TRBJ2-3; TRBD2 aligns across 7 bases. The CDR3 is 16 residues long. V gave up 0 bases and J gave up 5 bases; unmatched junction bases: 8. Germline loops: CDR1 LGHNA, CDR2 YNFKEQ. The CDR3 sequence is CASSQEKWVAGDTQYF. The CDR3 DNA follows: TGTGCCAGCAGCCAAGAGAAATGGGTAGCGGGAGATACGCAGTATTTT.

This clone was counted a few times. CDR3 DNA sequence: TGTGCCGCCTGGACAGGCCTTTCCAATCAGCCCCAGCATTTT. Its translation: CAAWTGLSNQPQHF. This chain joins TRBV19 and TRBJ1-5, with 7 bases aligning to TRBD1. The V gene's germline CDR1 is LNHDA and CDR2 SQIVND (reference sequence). This CDR3 is 14 amino acids long. V trimming: 11 bases; J trimming: 3 bases; junction bases outside the gene matches: 10.

The rearrangement joins TRBV7-9 to TRBJ2-3; 8 bases fit TRBD2. V shed 8 bases and J 0 bases; nucleotides not matched to a gene: 13. CDR3 length equals 17 residues. Per the germline V gene, CDR1 is SEHNR and CDR2 is FQNEAQ (reference sequence). The DNA for the CDR3 is TGTGCCAGCCATTGGAGTAACGGGGGGGTAAGCACAGATACGCAGTATTTT. It codes for CASHWSNGGVSTDTQYF.

The chain couples TRBV19 to TRBJ1-2, with a possible D match to TRBD1 (6 bases). Germline loops: CDR1 LNHDA, CDR2 SQIVND (reference sequence). The germline V and J ends were trimmed by 5 bases and 0 bases, with 13 bases remaining between them. The CDR3 is 15 residues long. CDR3 nucleotides: TGTGCCAGTAGTTCGAAGACAGGCCCTAACTATGGCTACACCTTC. Protein: CASSSKTGPNYGYTF. Full variable domain (outside the CDR3, taken from reference TRBV19 and TRBJ1-2): DGGITQSPKYLFRKEGQNVTLSCEQNLNHDAMYWYRQDPGQGLRLIYYSQIVNDFQKGDIAEGYSVSREKKESFPLTVTSAQKNPTAFYLCASSSKTGPNYGYTFGSGTRLTVV.

The V gene is TRBV11-3, the J gene TRBJ1-1, with TRBD1 identical over 8 bases. Germline V gene lookup returns CDR1 SGHNT and CDR2 YENEEA. The CDR3 extends over 13 amino acids. V dropped 6 bases and J dropped 4; count of bases not matched to a gene: 4. In DNA, the CDR3 is TGTGCCAGCAGTTACACAGGGGGCACTGAAGCTTTCTTT. This encodes CASSYTGGTEAFF.

This sequence joins TRBV19 and TRBJ2-3, with 16 bases identical to TRBD2. Germline CDR1 is LNHDA and CDR2 is SQIVND (reference sequence). J lost 6 bases, V lost 5 bases, and 8 bases had no gene match. The CDR3 has 17 residues. The CDR3 protein is CASSPGTSGGVWDTQYF. CDR3 nucleotide sequence: TGTGCCAGTAGTCCTGGGACTAGCGGGGGGGTTTGGGATACGCAGTATTTT.

The table lists this clone with a few counts. The CDR3 DNA reads TGTGCCAGCAGTTACTCGGTTAGCCAGCCCCAGCATTTT. Translated: CASSYSVSQPQHF. The chain recombines TRBV6-5 with TRBJ1-5; D gene unclear. Trimming stripped 0 bases from V and 7 bases from J, with 7 bases between. This CDR3 is 13 amino acids long. Germline CDR1 is MNHEY and CDR2 is SVGAGI.

Here the CDR3 reads CASSQEPGASSPLHF. In DNA form, the CDR3 reads TGTGCCAGCAGCCAAGAACCAGGGGCGAGTTCACCCCTCCACTTT. J is TRBJ1-6 and V is TRBV3-1 (or the pseudogene TRBV3-2); TRBD1 might be the D (6 bases). Between the trimmed V and J ends, which lost 0 bases and 9 bases, there was a span of 12 bases. The CDR3 consists of 15 residues. Germline lookup yields CDR1 LGHDT and CDR2 YNNKEL (reference sequence).

The chain employs TRBV2 and TRBJ2-7; 10 positions agree with TRBD2. The V and J ends lost 8 bases and 2 bases, in that order; junction bases with no gene match: 3. There are 13 residues in the CDR3. The V gene's germline CDR1 is SNHLY and CDR2 FYNNEI. In DNA form, the CDR3 reads TGTGCCAGCGAAGCGGGAGGGACCTACGAGCAGTACGTC. Its translation is CASEAGGTYEQYV.

This chain joins TRBV4-1 and TRBJ2-7; D call uncertain. CDR1 is MGHRA, CDR2 YSYEKL, per germline. V lost 0 bases to trimming and J lost 3 bases, with 12 bases between them. The CDR3 has 15 residues. This CDR3 reads CASSQDSAADYEQYF. CDR3 DNA: TGCGCCAGCAGCCAAGATTCGGCGGCCGACTACGAGCAGTACTTC.

This clone was detected only a few times. The rearrangement links TRBV29-1 to TRBJ1-4, with 7 bases identical to TRBD1. Germline CDR1 is SQVTM and CDR2 is ANQGSEA. Trimming took 5 bases from V and 9 from J; bases not matched to a gene: 6. The CDR3 is 12 residues long. Written as DNA, the CDR3 is TGCAGCGTTTCAGGACAGGAGCAAAAACTGTTTTTT. Its protein product is CSVSGQEQKLFF.

J is TRBJ1-1 and V is TRBV6-5; maybe TRBD1 (6 bases). Per the germline V gene, CDR1 is MNHEY and CDR2 is SVGAGI. The CDR3 consists of 14 residues. Between the trimmed V and J ends, which lost 5 bases and 2 bases, there was a span of 12 bases. CDR3 residues: CASSIEQGNTEAFF. Written as DNA, the CDR3 is TGTGCCAGCAGTATCGAACAGGGAAACACTGAAGCTTTCTTT.

This clone turned up a few times. V usage is TRBV28 and J usage is TRBJ1-2, with TRBD1 identical over 8 bases. J lost 8 bases, V lost 2 bases, and 4 bases had no gene match. The length of the CDR3 is 13 residues. CDR1 and CDR2 (germline): MDHEN, SYDVKM. The CDR3 nucleotides are TGTGCCAGCAGTTTAGGACAGGGAGGAGGCTACACCTTC. Its translation is CASSLGQGGGYTF.

This chain uses TRBV18 with TRBJ2-2, with a possible D match to TRBD1 (6 bases). This CDR3 region has 15 residues. CDR1 and CDR2 from the germline V gene are KGHSH and LQKENI. V was clipped by 2 bases and J by 6 bases, with 13 bases between them. CDR3 sequence reads: CASSPSRGPAGELFF. In DNA form, the CDR3 reads TGTGCCAGCTCACCATCCAGGGGACCCGCCGGGGAGCTGTTTTTT.

The J gene is TRBJ2-1, the V gene TRBV9; TRBD2 matches 8 bases. This CDR3 has 14 residues. Germline assignment: CDR1 SGDLS and CDR2 YYNGEE. The V segment lost 3 bases and the J segment 4 bases; nucleotides outside the gene matches: 3. The CDR3, as DNA: TGTGCCAGCAGCGCCGGGACTAGTTACAATGAGCAGTTCTTC. It is translated as CASSAGTSYNEQFF.

In its sample, this clone was seen once. The chain combines TRBV7-3 with TRBJ2-3; 9 bases match TRBD1. This CDR3 has 17 amino acids. V was pared by 5 bases and J by 3 bases, with 12 bases of the junction left unmatched. Germline loops: CDR1 SGHTA, CDR2 FQGTGA. CDR3 sequence reads: CASSPRAGQGMTDTQYF. As DNA, the CDR3 is TGTGCCAGCAGCCCAAGGGCGGGACAGGGTATGACAGATACGCAGTATTTT. The full variable domain, its missing parts supplied by reference TRBV7-3 and TRBJ2-3, is GAGVSQTPSNKVTEKGKYVELRCDPISGHTALYWYRQSLGQGPEFLIYFQGTGAADDSGLPNDRFFAVRPEGSVSTLKIQRTERGDSAVYLCASSPRAGQGMTDTQYFGPGTRLTVL.

This chain connects TRBV5-4 to TRBJ2-1; TRBD2 is a possible D gene (6 bases). Germline V gene lookup returns CDR1 SGHNT and CDR2 YYREEE (reference sequence). This CDR3 is 17 amino acids long. V lost 4 bases and J 9 bases, leaving 26 bases between the germline ends. CDR3 bases: TGTGCCAGCAGCCCACGGACGGTGGCCACGGGTAGCGGTGAGCAGTTCTTC. Its translation: CASSPRTVATGSGEQFF.

The V and J genes are TRBV4-1 and TRBJ1-4, with D perhaps TRBD1 (5 bases). CDR3 length equals 15 residues. V was clipped by 6 bases and J by 0 bases, with 11 bases between them. CDR1 and CDR2 from the germline V gene are MGHRA and YSYEKL. In DNA, the CDR3 is TGCGCCAGCAGAAAGACGACAGCAACTAATGAAAAACTGTTTTTT. Translating it yields CASRKTTATNEKLFF.

J is TRBJ2-3 and V is TRBV2; possible D gene TRBD2, 5 bases. This CDR3 spans 16 amino acids. The V gene's germline CDR1 is SNHLY and CDR2 FYNNEI. The V and J ends lost 3 bases and 0 bases respectively, with 13 bases between them. The CDR3 protein is CASSDFARVSTDTQYF. DNA for the CDR3: TGTGCCAGCAGTGATTTTGCGAGGGTTAGCACAGATACGCAGTATTTT. Full variable domain (remainder filled in from reference TRBV2 and TRBJ2-3): EPEVTQTPSHQVTQMGQEVILRCVPISNHLYFYWYRQILGQKVEFLVSFYNNEISEKSEIFDDQFSVERPDGSNFTLKIRSTKLEDSAMYFCASSDFARVSTDTQYFGPGTRLTVL.

In its sample, this clone was seen once. This rearrangement joins TRBV21-1 to TRBJ1-5. TRBV21-1 is a recognized pseudogene. The CDR3 is made up of 15 amino acids. The CDR3 DNA follows: TGTGCCAGCACCCCGAGCGGGAGGGAAGATCAGCCCCAGCATTTT. This sequence encodes CASTPSGREDQPQHF.

CDR3 region: CASSLTDTAGTQYF. The CDR3 DNA follows: TGCGCCAGCAGCTTAACCGACACAGCAGGGACCCAGTACTTC. V and J are TRBV5-1 and TRBJ2-5, with D hard to call. Trimming cost V 2 bases and J 7 bases, with 15 bases left between them. The CDR3 loop spans 14 amino acids. Germline V gene data show CDR1 as SGHRS and CDR2 as YFSETQ.

The chain recombines TRBV3-1 (or the pseudogene TRBV3-2) with TRBJ1-6, with D possibly matching TRBD1 (6 bases). The length of the CDR3 is 13 residues. CDR1 LGHDT and CDR2 YNNKEL come from the germline V gene (reference sequence). The V and J ends lost 3 bases and 7 bases respectively, with 7 bases between them. The CDR3 coding sequence is TGTGCCAGCAGCCAGGGGGCGAATTCACCCCTCCACTTT. Residues: CASSQGANSPLHF.

This clone was observed a handful of times. J is TRBJ1-2 and V is TRBV6-5, with 10 bases that match TRBD1. Germline V gene data show CDR1 as MNHEY and CDR2 as SVGAGI. The ends lost 1 base at V and 2 bases at J; junction bases unmatched: 4. The CDR3 consists of 16 residues. The CDR3 sequence: CASSYFRTGGNYGYTF. The DNA for the CDR3 is TGTGCCAGCAGTTACTTCAGGACAGGGGGGAACTATGGCTACACCTTC.

The chain couples TRBV6-5 to TRBJ1-2; D gene ambiguous. Per the germline V gene, CDR1 is MNHEY and CDR2 is SVGAGI. V lost 2 bases to trimming and J lost 4 bases, with 11 bases between them. The CDR3 spans 14 residues. This CDR3 reads CASSYDLNSYGYTF. CDR3 coding DNA: TGTGCCAGCAGTTACGATTTGAACAGCTATGGCTACACCTTC.

This chain connects TRBV2 to TRBJ1-6; weak D call: TRBD1 (5 bases). Germline CDR1 reads SNHLY; CDR2 reads FYNNEI. Trimming pared 8 bases from V and 7 bases from J, leaving 9 bases between. This CDR3 is 12 amino acids long. The CDR3: CASGRANSPLHF. CDR3 DNA: TGTGCCAGCGGCAGGGCGAATTCACCCCTCCACTTT.